This T cell receptor beta chain appears in the sequencing data of a study of T-cell memory formation after mild COVID-19. Study information: TCR clustering was largely donor specific.

Per the germline V gene, CDR1 is SGHTA and CDR2 is FQGNSA. V was pared by 1 base and J by 4 bases, with 12 bases between. CDR3 length equals 15 residues. A 5'RACE reaction primed in the constant segment made cDNA libraries of TCR alpha and TCR beta, and these carried sample barcodes and UMIs. One entry per CDR3 protein results from TCRdb running MiXCR on the 5' RACE reads. The profile shows approximately 260,000 distinct CDR3 sequences, roughly a sixth of them singletons. On this clonotype: Its antigen is as yet unknown.

Findings of the study overall: Some clones that responded were present in memory (sampled pre-infection), which suggests cross-reactive memory joined.

The chain couples TRBV7-2 to TRBJ2-3, with D perhaps being TRBD1 or TRBD2 (6 bases each). This receptor was obtained from a man aged 18 to 29 who had mild COVID-19 (a few samples of this study predate the infection). Cell type and time point are not known. Sequencing was done on a sample of PBMCs or a T cell subset sorted from them (not recorded which). CDR3 residues: CASSLVGGRSDTQYF. CDR3 nucleotide sequence: TGTGCCAGCAGCTTAGTGGGGGGCCGGTCAGATACGCAGTATTTT.